These 15 T cell receptor beta chains were sequenced from one sample in a study of identical twins. TCRdb reprocessed the 5' RACE reads with MiXCR, giving one entry per CDR3 protein. The sample consists of hundreds of thousands of distinct CDR3 sequences, roughly 12% of them appearing once. The same data also went into a second study, on yellow fever vaccine responses in identical twins.

The sample consisted of PBMCs. All receptors come from a woman under 30 in good health.

V usage is TRBV4-1 and J usage is TRBJ2-1; TRBD2 is a possible D gene (5 bases). Germline CDR1 and CDR2: MGHRA and YSYEKL. The CDR3 sequence is 14 residues long. V was pared by 5 bases and J by 9 bases, with 17 bases between. The CDR3 DNA reads TGCGCCAGCAGCGGCCAAAAGCGGCTACTTGAGCAGTTCTTC. It encodes CASSGQKRLLEQFF.

V and J are TRBV29-1 and TRBJ2-3; the match to TRBD2 covers 11 bases. From germline, CDR1 is SQVTM and CDR2 ANQGSEA. This CDR3 has 16 residues. J lost 0 bases, V lost 6 bases, and 8 bases had no gene match. CDR3 sequence (DNA): TGCAGCGTAACCGGGACTAGCGGACCTAGCACAGATACGCAGTATTTT. It encodes CSVTGTSGPSTDTQYF.

The chain employs TRBV11-1 and TRBJ2-1, with D possibly TRBD1 on 5 matching bases. The CDR3 sequence is 20 residues long. Germline CDR1 is SGHAT and CDR2 is FQDESV (reference sequence). Trimming left V 0 bases short and J 0 bases short, with 21 bases between. The CDR3 is CASSLAGLEGLKSSYNEQFF. CDR3 sequence (DNA): TGTGCCAGCAGCTTAGCGGGGCTAGAAGGGCTAAAGAGCTCCTACAATGAGCAGTTCTTC. The full variable domain, in which reference TRBV11-1 and TRBJ2-1 provide the parts outside the CDR3, is EAEVAQSPRYKITEKSQAVAFWCDPISGHATLYWYRQILGQGPELLVQFQDESVVDDSQLPKDRFSAERLKGVDSTLKIQPAELGDSAMYLCASSLAGLEGLKSSYNEQFFGPGTRLTVL.

The chain employs TRBV10-3 and TRBJ1-5; TRBD1 might be the D (6 bases). This CDR3 region has 17 residues. Between the trimmed V and J ends, which lost 3 bases and 4 bases, there was a span of 19 bases. The V gene's germline CDR1 is ENHRY and CDR2 SYGVKD. The CDR3 region has the DNA TGTGCCATCAGTGAAGGGGGTCAGGCACCACGAAATCAGCCCCAGCATTTT. Encoded protein: CAISEGGQAPRNQPQHF.

There are a few counts of this clonotype. This rearrangement joins TRBV20-1 to TRBJ2-3; tentative D call: TRBD1 (5 bases). Germline V gives CDR1 DFQATT, CDR2 SNEGSKA (reference sequence). With 6 bases removed from V and 10 bases from J, the gap between germline ends came to 29 bases. The CDR3 totals 16 residues. The CDR3 loop reads CSAQLPGSLPMNAQYF. The CDR3 region has the DNA TGCAGTGCCCAACTCCCAGGGTCTCTACCAATGAATGCGCAGTATTTT.

This clonotype was seen more than once but under ten times. This rearrangement joins TRBV20-1 to TRBJ2-5, with 7 bases lining up with TRBD2. Looked up from germline, CDR1 is DFQATT and CDR2 is SNEGSKA (reference sequence). The CDR3 length is 13 residues. With V trimmed by 3 bases and J by 3 bases, 4 bases remained unmatched. In nucleotides, the CDR3 is TGCAGTGCTAGGGAAGCGGGGAAAGAGACCCAGTACTTC. Amino acid sequence: CSAREAGKETQYF.

The chain recombines TRBV5-1 with TRBJ2-3, with TRBD2 matching over 8 bases. V gave up 0 bases and J gave up 4 bases; unmatched junction bases: 7. The CDR3 runs to 16 residues. Germline assignment: CDR1 SGHRS and CDR2 YFSETQ. Here the CDR3 DNA reads TGCGCCAGCAGCTTGGCCGGCGGGGGGCATTCAGATACGCAGTATTTT. Translation gives CASSLAGGGHSDTQYF. The full variable domain, completed using reference TRBV5-1 and TRBJ2-3, is KAGVTQTPRYLIKTRGQQVTLSCSPISGHRSVSWYQQTPGQGLQFLFEYFSETQRNKGNFPGRFSGRQFSNSRSEMNVSTLELGDSALYLCASSLAGGGHSDTQYFGPGTRLTVL.

This clonotype was observed many times. The chain links TRBV3-1 to TRBJ1-1; D is perhaps TRBD1 (5 bases). V dropped 4 bases and J dropped 5 bases, with 11 bases sitting between them. Germline CDR1 reads LGHDT; CDR2 reads YNNKEL (reference sequence). The length of the CDR3 is 13 residues. The DNA of the CDR3 is TGTGCCAGCAGCCTTGGACAAAGGACTGAAGCTTTCTTT. Its translation is CASSLGQRTEAFF.

The table lists this clonotype with a few counts. The chain combines TRBV25-1 with TRBJ2-7; 8 bases are a match to TRBD2. The CDR3 extends over 15 amino acids. Per the germline V gene, CDR1 is MGHDK and CDR2 is SYGVNS. Trimming took 1 base from V and 6 from J; bases not matched to a gene: 8. CDR3 nucleotides: TGTGCCAGCAGTGAATTGGCGGGAGGTCTTCCCGAGCAGTACTTC. This encodes CASSELAGGLPEQYF.

This sequence joins TRBV9 and TRBJ2-1; 9 nucleotides align to TRBD1. This CDR3 is built from 15 residues. CDR1 SGDLS and CDR2 YYNGEE come from the germline V gene. Unmatched junction bases numbered 5, after V lost 2 bases and J lost 5 bases. Here the CDR3 reads CASSVGTGLDNEQFF. CDR3 DNA sequence: TGTGCCAGCAGCGTCGGGACAGGGCTGGACAATGAGCAGTTCTTC.

This clonotype turned up a few times. The chain has TRBV18 and TRBJ2-1, with 10 bases aligning to TRBD2. The CDR3 totals 16 residues. V lost 0 bases, J lost 8 bases, and 7 bases stayed unmatched. CDR1 and CDR2 (germline): KGHSH, LQKENI. The CDR3, as DNA: TGTGCCAGCTCACCACCGGCTAGCGGGAGTATGGATGAGCAGTTCTTC. Residues: CASSPPASGSMDEQFF.

The chain uses TRBV7-6 and TRBJ2-3; 8 nucleotides match TRBD2. CDR3 length: 13 amino acids. Looked up from germline, CDR1 is SGHVS and CDR2 is FNYEAQ. Unmatched junction bases numbered 6, after V lost 5 bases and J lost 8 bases. The CDR3 reads CASSDSGAGTQYF. In nucleotides, the CDR3 is TGTGCCAGCAGCGATAGCGGGGCCGGTACGCAGTATTTT.

This chain links TRBV2 with TRBJ2-2, with 9 nucleotides matching TRBD1. This CDR3 has 15 residues. Germline CDR1 and CDR2: SNHLY and FYNNEI. With V trimmed by 5 bases and J by 6 bases, 7 bases remained unmatched. This CDR3 reads CASSHRDRVAGELFF. The CDR3 DNA reads as TGTGCCAGCAGTCACCGGGACAGGGTTGCCGGGGAGCTGTTTTTT. Complete variable domain (other parts from reference TRBV2 and TRBJ2-2): EPEVTQTPSHQVTQMGQEVILRCVPISNHLYFYWYRQILGQKVEFLVSFYNNEISEKSEIFDDQFSVERPDGSNFTLKIRSTKLEDSAMYFCASSHRDRVAGELFFGEGSRLTVL.

The chain combines TRBV11-2 with TRBJ2-5; the D gene is possibly TRBD2 (6 bases). The V end was cut by 1 base, the J end by 5 bases, with 17 bases between. CDR3 length: 16 residues. Germline V gene sequence: CDR1 SGHAT, CDR2 FQNNGV. CDR3 DNA sequence: TGTGCCAGCAGCTTAGGACCGGGGCTAGCGTCGGAGACCCAGTACTTC. It codes for CASSLGPGLASETQYF.

This clonotype was observed at least ten times. This chain connects TRBV16 to TRBJ1-5; D may be TRBD1 (5 bases). The V end was cut by 3 bases, the J end by 3 bases, with 15 bases between. The CDR3 spans 16 residues. Germline loops: CDR1 KGHSY, CDR2 FQNENV. CDR3 sequence (DNA): TGTGCCAGCAGCCAGTTTTTGCAGGGACCCAATCAGCCCCAGCATTTT. It specifies CASSQFLQGPNQPQHF. The complete variable domain, with remaining parts taken from reference TRBV16 and TRBJ1-5, reads GEEVAQTPKHLVRGEGQKAKLYCAPIKGHSYVFWYQQVLKNEFKFLISFQNENVFDETGMPKERFSAKCLPNSPCSLEIQATKLEDSAVYFCASSQFLQGPNQPQHFGDGTRLSIL.